Sequencing of this T cell receptor beta chain was carried out in a study of CD8 T cells in ankylosing spondylitis. V was clipped by 4 bases and J by 0 bases; unmatched bases: 7. The CDR3 runs 18 residues. The V gene's germline CDR1 is LGHNA and CDR2 YNFKEQ. In this sample, this clonotype turned up many times. Quantitative 5'-RACE was performed with molecular barcodes, and it yielded the TCR beta libraries. MiXCR was run by TCRdb on the 5' RACE reads, yielding one entry per CDR3 protein. This sample has about 130,000 distinct CDR3 sequences; about 7.3% occur once, and the top ten carry approximately 13%.

This receptor was identified in a female donor with ankylosing spondylitis or in good health (not recorded which). This chain links TRBV4-2 with TRBJ2-7; 15 positions agree with TRBD2. The sequenced sample consisted of blood, either unsorted or a sorted T cell fraction (not recorded which). CDR3 residues: CASSRGLAGGPSSYEQYF. CDR3 coding DNA: TGTGCCAGCAGCCGGGGACTAGCGGGGGGCCCGAGCTCCTACGAGCAGTACTTC.